This paragraph covers one T cell receptor beta chain sequence. This clone was picked up one time. Its antigen specificity is not known. No much larger clonotype is one base removed from it; base qualities were not supplied. The time point label, read with the paper, signifies: about 28 days (+/-7) after the second vaccine dose. Because spike-specific TCR depth and breadth did not differ between the two schedules, AZD1222 recipients who got a second dose at roughly 4 weeks were pooled with those who got a second dose at roughly 12 weeks. Vaccinee samples came from UK trials COV001 and COV002, including a single-blind randomized controlled phase 2/3 trial of AZD1222 (ChAdOx1 nCoV-19) in healthy adults. Trial participant PBMC samples were collected at day 0 and day 28 after the second dose for TCRbeta chain sequencing. The CDR3 regions of human TCRbeta chains were analyzed by immunosequencing. Processing in the source paper ran as follows. TCRs in the repertoires were matched against a reference library of SARS-CoV-2-specific TCRs that had been generated with the MIRA antigen-specificity platform. Breadth was defined as the fraction of unique TCRs that were SARS-CoV-2-associated, and depth was defined as the fraction of total T cells that were SARS-CoV-2-associated. Each spike-specific TCR was assigned to its reactive spike region and to a CD4 or CD8 class using the MIRA data. Log10-transformed breadth and depth values were compared by one-way ANOVA with Sidak's multiple comparisons tests. Entries here come from immuneACCESS through TCRdb and include only in-frame sequences with V and J called. Some clones fail to appear in such tables; in the studies checked, an unresolved V gene covers under half of the shortfall, and the cause of the remainder is unknown. That table is the source of V, J and clone size, and D and trimming were worked out from the DNA. The sample table shows about 150,000 clones, and approximately 90% are seen once. Approximately 3.8% of the sample rests with the top ten.

The data were taken from a study of T cell responses to AZD1222 COVID-19 vaccine (dated by TCRdb to the early 2020s). About the study as a whole: A total of 230 to 250 trial participants underwent TCR sequencing, of whom about 210 had received two doses of AZD1222 and 26 had received two doses of the MenACWY control vaccine. Enrollment into the trials was organized by age into subgroups of 18-55, 56-69 and 70-plus years, and those subgroups contained about 160, 30 and 59 TCR-sequenced participants, respectively.

From a lookup of the germline V gene, CDR1 and CDR2 are SGHVS and FQNEAQ. The CDR3 runs 16 residues from the cysteine to the phenylalanine. Just CDR3 DNA is preserved here, 48 bases in frame from base 1. V is pared back by 7 bases and J by 1 base, with 20 bases lying between the germline termini. What the work shows at the level of the full study, not this receptor alone: A significant rise in spike-specific TCR breadth and depth was observed after two AZD1222 doses relative to day 0 and relative to MenACWY recipients. The vaccine-associated CD4 TCRs covered the entire spike protein, and the dominant responses fell in regions 160-218 and 743-854. Participants were mostly white British, with more females than males. The authors suggested clonal diversity may have been underestimated. The 56-69-year group was small, and its depth increase did not reach significance, likely because of low power. Reportedly, almost half of the unique spike-specific TCRs recognized epitopes lying outside the regions that are mutated in the B.1.351 and B.1.1.7 variants. Because no day 14 peak-response samples were available, the repertoires could be characterized only after the peak T cell response. Conclusions about previously exposed vaccinees are limited, since just a handful of AZD1222 recipients were seropositive for SARS-CoV-2 at baseline.

This receptor was identified in an adult who received the AZD1222 COVID-19 vaccine. Material: peripheral blood, obtained 28 days after the second AZD1222 dose. This receptor chain uses TRBV7-8 and TRBJ2-7; the D assignment is uncertain and may be TRBD1 or TRBD2, with 5 bases supporting each. The CDR3 protein is CASTPLGGGGSYEQYF. The sequenced DNA is TGTGCCAGCACCCCATTAGGCGGTGGGGGTTCCTACGAGCAGTACTTC.